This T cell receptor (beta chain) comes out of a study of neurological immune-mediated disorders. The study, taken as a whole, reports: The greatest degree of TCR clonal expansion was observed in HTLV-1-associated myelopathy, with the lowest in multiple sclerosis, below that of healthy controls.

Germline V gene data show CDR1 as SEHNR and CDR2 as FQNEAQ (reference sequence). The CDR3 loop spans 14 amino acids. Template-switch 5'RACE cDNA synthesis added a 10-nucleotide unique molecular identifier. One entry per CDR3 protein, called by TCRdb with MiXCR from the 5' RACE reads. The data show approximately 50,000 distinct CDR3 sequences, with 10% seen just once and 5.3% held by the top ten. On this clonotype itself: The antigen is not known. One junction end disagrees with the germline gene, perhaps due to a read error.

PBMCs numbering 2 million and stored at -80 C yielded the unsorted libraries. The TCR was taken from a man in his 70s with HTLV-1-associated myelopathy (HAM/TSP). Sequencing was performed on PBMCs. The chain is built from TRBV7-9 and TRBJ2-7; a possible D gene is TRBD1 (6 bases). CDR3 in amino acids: CASGRTDGINEHYF. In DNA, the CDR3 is TGTGCCAGCGGAAGGACAGATGGGATCAACGAGCATTACTTC. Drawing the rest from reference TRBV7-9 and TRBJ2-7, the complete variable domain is DTGVSQNPRHKITKRGQNVTFRCDPISEHNRLYWYRQTLGQGPEFLTYFQNEAQLEKSRLLSDRFSAERPKGSFSTLEIQRTEQGDSAMYLCASGRTDGINEHYFGPGTRLTVT.